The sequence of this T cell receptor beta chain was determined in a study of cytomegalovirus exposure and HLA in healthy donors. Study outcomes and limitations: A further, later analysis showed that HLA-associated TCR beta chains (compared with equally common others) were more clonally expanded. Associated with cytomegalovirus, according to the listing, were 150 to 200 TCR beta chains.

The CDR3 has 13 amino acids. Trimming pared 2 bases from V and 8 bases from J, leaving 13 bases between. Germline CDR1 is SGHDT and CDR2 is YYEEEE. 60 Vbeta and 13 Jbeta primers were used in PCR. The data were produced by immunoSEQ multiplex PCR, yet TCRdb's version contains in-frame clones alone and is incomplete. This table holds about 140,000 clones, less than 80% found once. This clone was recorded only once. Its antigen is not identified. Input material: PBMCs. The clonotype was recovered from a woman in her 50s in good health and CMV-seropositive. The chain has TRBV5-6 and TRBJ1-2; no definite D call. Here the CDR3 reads CASSLWPAGGYTF. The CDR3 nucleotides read TGTGCCAGCAGCTTATGGCCCGCGGGGGGCTACACCTTC.